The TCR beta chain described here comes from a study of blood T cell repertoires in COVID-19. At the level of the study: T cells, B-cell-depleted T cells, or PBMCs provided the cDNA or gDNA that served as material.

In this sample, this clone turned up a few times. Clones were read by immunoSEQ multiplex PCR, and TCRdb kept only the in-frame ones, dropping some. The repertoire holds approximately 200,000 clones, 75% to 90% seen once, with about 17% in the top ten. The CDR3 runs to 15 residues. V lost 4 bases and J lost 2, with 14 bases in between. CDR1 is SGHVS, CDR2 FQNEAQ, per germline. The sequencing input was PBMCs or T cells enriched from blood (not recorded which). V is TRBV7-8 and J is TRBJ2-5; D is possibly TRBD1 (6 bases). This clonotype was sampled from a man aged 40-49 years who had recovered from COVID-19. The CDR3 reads CASSSDRTSQETQYF. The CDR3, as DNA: TGTGCCAGCAGCTCAGACAGGACTTCTCAAGAGACCCAGTACTTC.